Listed below are T cell receptor beta chains from one sample, sequenced in a study of regulatory T cells in long-lasting Graves disease. Each CDR3 protein gets one entry after TCRdb re-called the multiplex PCR reads with MiXCR. Of some 490,000 distinct CDR3 sequences in the sample, around 12% were seen once. In addition, the sample was reused for a study of T cells in Graves' hyperthyroidism and ophthalmopathy.

Sequenced here: peripheral blood mononuclear cells (PBMCs), sampled at new diagnosis, from a patient treated with antithyroid drugs. The receptors stem from a woman under 40 with Graves disease. The CDR3 runs from the conserved cysteine through the conserved F or W. The D gene is left open where the match is weak. Clone size appears in some rows only: once, few, many, or a class for an expanded clone.

TRBV11-3	many	-	TRBJ1-1	CASSLDSGRLNTEAFF	TGTGCCAGCAGCTTAGATTCAGGGAGGCTGAACACTGAAGCTTTCTTT
TRBV19	few	-	TRBJ2-1	CASGLSSYNEQFF	TGTGCCAGTGGCCTGAGCTCCTACAATGAGCAGTTCTTC
TRBV3-1	many	-	TRBJ1-2	CASSQGDYGYTF	TGTGCCAGCAGCCAAGGAGACTATGGCTACACCTTC
TRBV7-9	many	TRBD1	TRBJ2-7	CASSLQGTVSYEQYF	TGTGCCAGCAGCTTACAGGGGACAGTCTCCTACGAGCAGTACTTC
TRBV29-1	many	TRBD2	TRBJ2-1	CSVGTSGLNNEQFF	TGCAGCGTAGGTACTAGCGGGCTAAACAATGAGCAGTTCTTC
TRBV20-1	few	-	TRBJ2-5	CSARDQDLIQETQYF	TGCAGTGCTAGAGATCAAGACCTAATCCAAGAGACCCAGTACTTC
TRBV7-8	-	-	TRBJ2-2	CASSFFGGVVTGELFF	TGTGCCAGCAGCTTCTTTGGGGGAGTGGTCACCGGGGAGCTGTTTTTT
TRBV5-6	-	-	TRBJ1-1	CASQRTPLNTEAFF	TGTGCCAGCCAAAGGACACCGTTGAACACTGAAGCTTTCTTT
TRBV2	many	TRBD2	TRBJ2-1	CASRGLAGGYNEQFF	TGTGCCAGCAGGGGTCTAGCGGGAGGCTACAATGAGCAGTTCTTC
TRBV7-9	-	-	TRBJ2-3	CASSFGGPTDTQYF	TGTGCCAGCAGCTTTGGGGGGCCCACAGATACGCAGTATTTT
TRBV19	few	TRBD2	TRBJ2-2	CASSGNSGRATGELFF	TGTGCCAGTAGTGGAAACAGCGGGAGGGCCACCGGGGAGCTGTTTTTT
TRBV2	many	-	TRBJ2-2	CASEVVAEGRSTGELFF	TGTGCCAGCGAGGTTGTAGCGGAGGGCCGGAGCACCGGGGAGCTGTTTTTT
TRBV5-1	many	-	TRBJ1-2	CASSFSSDINYGYTF	TGCGCCAGCAGCTTCAGCTCGGACATTAACTATGGCTACACCTTC
TRBV19	few	-	TRBJ2-7	CASSIDPGSTYEQYF	TGTGCCAGTAGTATAGATCCGGGGTCGACCTACGAGCAGTACTTC
TRBV9	many	-	TRBJ2-1	CASSVASVPHNEQFF	TGTGCCAGCAGCGTAGCAAGCGTTCCCCACAATGAGCAGTTCTTC
TRBV30	many	TRBD1	TRBJ1-5	CAWNDPGGGQPQHF	TGTGCCTGGAACGACCCAGGGGGCGGGCAGCCCCAGCATTTT
TRBV20-1	-	-	TRBJ1-2	CSARGNGAHYGYTF	TGCAGTGCTAGGGGTAACGGGGCGCATTATGGCTACACCTTC
TRBV6-1	few	TRBD1	TRBJ2-5	CASCPGGAWVETQYF	TGTGCCAGTTGTCCAGGGGGCGCTTGGGTAGAGACCCAGTACTTC
TRBV11-2	many	TRBD2	TRBJ2-1	CASSFIGGEGNEQFF	TGTGCCAGCAGCTTTATTGGCGGGGAGGGGAATGAGCAGTTCTTC
TRBV20-1	-	TRBD2	TRBJ2-7	CSALPGLAGKVYEQYF	TGCAGTGCTCTACCGGGACTAGCGGGAAAAGTTTACGAGCAGTACTTC
TRBV4-3	many	-	TRBJ2-5	CASSQDSFGTQYF	TGCGCCAGCAGCCAAGACTCGTTCGGCACCCAGTACTTC
TRBV6-9	many	TRBD2	TRBJ2-7	CASSYLFPSGMYEQYF	TGTGCCAGCAGTTACTTATTTCCTAGCGGGATGTACGAGCAGTACTTC
TRBV5-6	-	-	TRBJ1-1	CASSWALGTEAFF	TGTGCCAGCAGCTGGGCCTTGGGGACTGAAGCTTTCTTT
TRBV28	-	-	TRBJ2-2	CASSLSFQGASGELFF	TGTGCCAGCAGTTTATCCTTCCAGGGTGCGTCAGGGGAGCTGTTTTTT
TRBV6-5	many	TRBD1	TRBJ2-5	CASSYSFPDRSGETQYF	TGTGCCAGCAGTTACTCCTTCCCGGACAGGTCGGGAGAGACCCAGTACTTC
TRBV7-8	many	TRBD2	TRBJ2-5	CASSTRLAGTETQYF	TGTGCCAGCAGCACCAGACTAGCGGGCACAGAGACCCAGTACTTC
TRBV25-1	many	TRBD1	TRBJ1-4	CASSETWTGEITTNEKLFF	TGTGCCAGCAGCGAAACATGGACAGGGGAGATCACAACTAATGAAAAACTGTTTTTT
TRBV12-5	few	TRBD2	TRBJ2-1	CASGLTSGSPISYNEQFF	TGTGCTAGTGGTCTGACTAGCGGGAGTCCTATCTCCTACAATGAGCAGTTCTTC
TRBV5-1	few	TRBD2	TRBJ2-3	CASSFSLGRTDTQYF	TGCGCCAGCAGCTTTTCTCTCGGGAGGACAGATACGCAGTATTTT
TRBV7-8	many	TRBD2	TRBJ2-7	CASNRGIAGEQYF	TGTGCCAGCAACCGCGGGATAGCGGGCGAGCAGTACTTC
TRBV11-2	many	TRBD2	TRBJ2-1	CASSPKRLGLADDRIRDEQFF	TGTGCCAGCAGCCCCAAACGGCTCGGACTAGCGGACGATCGTATCAGAGATGAGCAGTTCTTC
TRBV12-3/TRBV12-4	many	TRBD1	TRBJ1-3	CASRGQGHSGNTIYF	TGTGCCAGCAGGGGACAGGGCCACTCTGGAAACACCATATATTTT
TRBV18	many	TRBD2	TRBJ2-1	CASSPTNHTSGGYNEQFF	TGTGCCAGCTCACCGACCAACCATACTAGCGGGGGTTACAATGAGCAGTTCTTC
TRBV30	many	-	TRBJ1-5	CAWRQGMGPQHF	TGTGCCTGGAGACAGGGAATGGGGCCCCAGCATTTT
TRBV18	few	-	TRBJ1-3	CASSPTESSGNTIYF	TGTGCCAGCTCACCAACGGAGAGCTCTGGAAACACCATATATTTT
TRBV19	-	-	TRBJ1-4	CASSTSTNEKLFF	TGTGCCAGTAGTACGTCAACTAATGAAAAACTGTTTTTT
TRBV10-3	few	-	TRBJ2-3	CAISVSGYTDTQYF	TGTGCCATCAGTGTTTCGGGGTACACAGATACGCAGTATTTT
TRBV6-2/TRBV6-3	many	-	TRBJ2-4	CASSIRLAKNIQYF	TGTGCCAGCAGCATAAGGCTAGCCAAAAACATTCAGTACTTC
TRBV20-1	many	TRBD1	TRBJ1-2	CSAPDRALRNYGYTF	TGCAGTGCCCCGGACAGGGCACTGCGTAACTATGGCTACACCTTC
TRBV5-8	-	-	TRBJ2-5	CASMVLGETQYF	TGTGCCAGCATGGTGTTGGGGGAGACCCAGTACTTC
TRBV12-3/TRBV12-4	many	-	TRBJ2-7	CASSAPQGFPYEQYF	TGTGCCAGCAGCGCTCCCCAAGGGTTTCCCTACGAGCAGTACTTC
TRBV19	many	-	TRBJ2-1	CASTKAGSPHRGNEQFF	TGTGCCAGTACGAAAGCGGGATCGCCTCACAGGGGGAATGAGCAGTTCTTC